The 5 T cell receptor beta chains reported below all come from one sample, sequenced in a study of T cells of healthy individuals. A single record per CDR3 protein comes from TCRdb applying MiXCR to the 5' RACE reads. Of around 63,000 distinct CDR3 sequences listed, 15% to 20% are singletons. Receptor source: a human donor in good health.

This clonotype has a handful of counts. The V call is TRBV28, the J call TRBJ2-7, with D possibly being TRBD1 (6 bases). V dropped 5 bases and J dropped 3 bases, with 20 bases sitting between them. There are 16 residues in the CDR3. Looked up from germline, CDR1 is MDHEN and CDR2 is SYDVKM. The CDR3, as DNA: TGTGCCAGCAGTGGCGCCGGGACACTAGTGGACTACGAGCAGTACTTC. Translation: CASSGAGTLVDYEQYF. Filled out from reference TRBV28 and TRBJ2-7, the complete variable domain reads DVKVTQSSRYLVKRTGEKVFLECVQDMDHENMFWYRQDPGLGLRLIYFSYDVKMKEKGDIPEGYSVSREKKERFSLILESASTNQTSMYLCASSGAGTLVDYEQYFGPGTRLTVT.

Only a few counts were recorded for this clonotype. V gene TRBV5-4 combines with J gene TRBJ2-1; D unresolved. Per germline, CDR1 SGHNT and CDR2 YYREEE (reference sequence). Trimming removed 0 bases at V and 10 bases at J, with 8 bases between. The CDR3 length is 12 residues. The CDR3, as DNA: TGTGCCAGCAGCTTGGGTTTGTTGGAGCAGTTCTTC. Its translation is CASSLGLLEQFF.

This clonotype was picked up a small number of times. The chain carries TRBV30 and TRBJ1-1, with D uncertain. With 4 bases removed from V and 4 bases from J, the gap between germline ends came to 13 bases. The CDR3 contains 13 residues. From germline, CDR1 is GTSNPN and CDR2 SVGIG (reference sequence). CDR3 residues: CAWTAGERTEAFF. The CDR3 DNA sequence: TGTGCCTGGACTGCTGGGGAACGCACTGAAGCTTTCTTT.

This clonotype has at least ten counts. The chain combines TRBV6-1 with TRBJ2-2; tentatively, D is TRBD1 (5 bases). The V end lost 10 bases, the J end lost 0 bases, and 18 bases lay between the germline ends. The CDR3 runs 16 residues. Germline V lookup: CDR1 MNHNS, CDR2 SASEGT. CDR3 nucleotide sequence: TGTGCCATGTCGAAACAGGATCTACCGAACACCGGGGAGCTGTTTTTT. It is translated as CAMSKQDLPNTGELFF.

This clonotype was counted many times. This chain uses TRBV19 with TRBJ2-7, with 11 nucleotides matching TRBD2. The CDR3 extends over 16 amino acids. V was pared by 5 bases and J by 6 bases, with 12 bases of the junction left unmatched. The germline V gene has CDR1 LNHDA and CDR2 SQIVND (reference sequence). The CDR3 nucleotides are TGTGCCAGTAGTCCAATAGCGGGAGGGCCCTCGGGCGAGCAGTACTTC. It translates to CASSPIAGGPSGEQYF.